This T cell receptor beta chain comes out of a study of CD8 T cells in Susac syndrome. An input of roughly 0.5 to 1 ug of RNA was subjected to reverse transcription using random hexamers. TCR beta CDR3 was amplified by immunoSEQ multiplex PCR. This amplification extended across 54 Vbeta and 13 Jbeta segments. Via MiXCR, TCRdb re-called the immunoSEQ multiplex PCR reads, giving one row per CDR3 protein. The sample holds some 180,000 distinct CDR3 sequences, around 94% seen once. TEMRA cells were FACS-enriched and CD8+ and CD4+ T cells negatively isolated. The CDR3 is 14 residues long. The ends were cut back, 5 bases at V and 3 bases at J, with 11 bases in the middle. Germline CDR1 and CDR2: LNHNV and YYDKDF (reference sequence). As regards this clonotype: Antigen specificity is unknown.

Findings and limits, study-wide: The CD4+ T cell repertoires, which came from Susac syndrome patients, showed no sign of clonal expansion. The relatively small number of individuals in the TCR sequencing and HLA analysis was acknowledged by the study.

The chain has TRBV15 and TRBJ1-5, with D perhaps TRBD1 (6 bases). The sample taken for sequencing was CD4+ T cells from PBMCs. The receptor's source is a human donor with Susac syndrome. The CDR3 DNA follows: TGTGCCACCAGCCAAGGGGGGAACAATCAGCCCCAGCATTTT. Its translation: CATSQGGNNQPQHF.